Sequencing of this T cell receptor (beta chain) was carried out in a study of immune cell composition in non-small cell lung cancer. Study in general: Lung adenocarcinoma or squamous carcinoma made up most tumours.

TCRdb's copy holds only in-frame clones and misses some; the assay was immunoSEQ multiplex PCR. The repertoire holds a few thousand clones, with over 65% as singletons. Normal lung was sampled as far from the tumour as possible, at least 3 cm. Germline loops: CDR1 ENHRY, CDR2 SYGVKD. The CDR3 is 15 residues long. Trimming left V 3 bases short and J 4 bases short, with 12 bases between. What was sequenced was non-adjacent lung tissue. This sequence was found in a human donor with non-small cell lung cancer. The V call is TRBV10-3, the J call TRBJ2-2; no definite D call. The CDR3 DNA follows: TGTGCCATCAGTGACTTCGCGACTCCCACCGGGGAGCTGTTTTTT. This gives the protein CAISDFATPTGELFF.